A selection of T cell receptor beta chains follows, all from one sample in a study of CD8 T cells in Susac syndrome. TCRdb independently ran MiXCR on the immunoSEQ multiplex PCR reads; one entry per CDR3 protein. The sample has fewer than 200,000 distinct CDR3 sequences, approximately 94% seen once. The sample taken for sequencing was CD4+ T cells from PBMCs. These receptors all stem from a human donor in good health. The CDR3 runs from the conserved cysteine through the conserved F or W. D genes are given only for firm matches. Expanded clones get a size class; other rows say once, few or many, or leave the size out.

v_call	d_call	clone_size	cdr3_length	j_call	cdr3_aa	cdr3_nt
TRBV9	TRBD1	once	14	TRBJ1-6	CASSVTGNNSPLHF	TGTGCCAGCAGCGTGACAGGGAATAATTCACCCCTCCACTTT
TRBV15	-	-	12	TRBJ1-5	CATSTVNQPQHF	TGTGCCACCAGCACAGTCAATCAGCCCCAGCATTTT
TRBV3-1	TRBD2	-	15	TRBJ2-1	CASSQSGGADNEQFF	TGTGCCAGCAGCCAAAGCGGGGGGGCAGACAATGAGCAGTTCTTC
TRBV28	TRBD2	-	15	TRBJ2-3	CASLGAGGLLDTQYF	TGTGCCAGCCTTGGAGCGGGGGGTCTCCTGGATACGCAGTATTTT
TRBV29-1	TRBD2	-	14	TRBJ2-1	CSALGLGSYNEQFF	TGCAGCGCCCTCGGACTAGGGTCCTACAATGAGCAGTTCTTC
TRBV5-6	-	-	16	TRBJ1-2	CASSFLPRGDNYGYTF	TGTGCCAGCAGCTTCTTACCTCGAGGGGATAACTATGGCTACACCTTC
TRBV28	TRBD2	-	15	TRBJ2-1	CASSALAGVNNEQFF	TGTGCCAGCAGTGCCCTGGCGGGGGTTAACAATGAGCAGTTCTTC
TRBV4-1	TRBD2	-	18	TRBJ2-2	CASSPWGTAGGSTGELFF	TGCGCCAGCAGCCCCTGGGGGACAGCGGGGGGGAGCACCGGGGAGCTGTTTTTT
TRBV7-8	-	-	14	TRBJ2-7	CASSLRTFSYEQYF	TGTGCCAGCAGCTTACGAACCTTCTCCTACGAGCAGTACTTC
TRBV4-3	-	-	20	TRBJ1-6	CASSQDVPTYSRVSSSPLHF	TGCGCCAGCAGCCAAGATGTACCAACCTACTCCAGGGTGTCGAGTTCACCCCTCCACTTT
TRBV6-4	-	-	15	TRBJ1-3	CASSVNGDAGNTIYF	TGTGCCAGCAGTGTAAACGGCGACGCCGGAAACACCATATATTTT
TRBV7-2	-	-	13	TRBJ1-4	CASSSRRTEKLFF	TGTGCCAGCAGCTCCCGACGGACTGAAAAACTGTTTTTT
TRBV29-1	-	-	12	TRBJ2-7	CSAFRDVREQYF	TGCAGCGCCTTCAGAGATGTTCGCGAGCAGTACTTC
TRBV20-1	-	-	14	TRBJ1-2	CSARGDQIVYGYTF	TGCAGTGCTAGAGGGGACCAAATAGTGTATGGCTACACCTTC
TRBV5-6	-	-	17	TRBJ1-5	CASSLRLGGAANQPQHF	TGTGCCAGCAGCTTGAGGCTCGGGGGGGCTGCCAATCAGCCCCAGCATTTT
TRBV14	TRBD2	once	18	TRBJ2-2	CASSPKLAGNRNTGELFF	TGTGCCAGCAGCCCCAAGCTAGCGGGGAACCGGAACACCGGGGAGCTGTTTTTT
TRBV6-5	TRBD1	-	14	TRBJ2-2	CASRGDRNTGELFF	TGTGCCAGCAGAGGGGACAGAAACACCGGGGAGCTGTTTTTT
TRBV29-1	-	-	13	TRBJ2-5	CSVTWGVGETQYF	TGCAGCGTGACCTGGGGGGTGGGAGAGACCCAGTACTTC
TRBV14	-	-	16	TRBJ2-2	CASSQARGTNTGELFF	TGTGCCAGCAGCCAAGCGAGAGGGACGAACACCGGGGAGCTGTTTTTT
TRBV7-8	-	-	13	TRBJ2-5	CASSPVGAETQYF	TGTGCCAGCAGCCCTGTGGGGGCAGAGACCCAGTACTTC
TRBV13	-	-	16	TRBJ2-2	CASSFGRGPGTGELFF	TGTGCCAGCAGTTTTGGGCGGGGCCCGGGAACCGGGGAGCTGTTTTTT
TRBV7-9	TRBD1	-	13	TRBJ1-2	CASSLGQRDGYTF	TGTGCCAGCAGTTTGGGACAGCGGGATGGCTACACCTTC
TRBV12-3/TRBV12-4	TRBD2	-	17	TRBJ2-1	CASSITSGGAGGNEQFF	TGTGCCAGCAGTATCACTAGCGGGGGGGCCGGAGGCAATGAGCAGTTCTTC
TRBV27	-	-	14	TRBJ2-2	CATAAARLLVELFF	TGTGCCACGGCTGCCGCACGACTGTTGGTGGAGCTGTTTTTT
TRBV5-4	-	-	13	TRBJ2-5	CASSLGGEETQYF	TGTGCCAGCAGCTTGGGGGGAGAAGAGACCCAGTACTTC